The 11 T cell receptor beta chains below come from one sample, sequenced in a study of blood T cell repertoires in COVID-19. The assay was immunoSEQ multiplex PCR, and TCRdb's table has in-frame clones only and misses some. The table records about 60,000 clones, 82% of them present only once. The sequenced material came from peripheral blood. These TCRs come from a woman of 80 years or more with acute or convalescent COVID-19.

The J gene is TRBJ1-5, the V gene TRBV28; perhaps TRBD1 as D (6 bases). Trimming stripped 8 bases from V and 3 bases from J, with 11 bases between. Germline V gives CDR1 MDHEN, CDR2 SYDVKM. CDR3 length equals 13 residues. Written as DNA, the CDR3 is TGTGCCAGCTTGACAGGAGCCAATCAGCCCCAGCATTTT. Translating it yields CASLTGANQPQHF. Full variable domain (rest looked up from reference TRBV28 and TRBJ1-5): DVKVTQSSRYLVKRTGEKVFLECVQDMDHENMFWYRQDPGLGLRLIYFSYDVKMKEKGDIPEGYSVSREKKERFSLILESASTNQTSMYLCASLTGANQPQHFGDGTRLSIL.

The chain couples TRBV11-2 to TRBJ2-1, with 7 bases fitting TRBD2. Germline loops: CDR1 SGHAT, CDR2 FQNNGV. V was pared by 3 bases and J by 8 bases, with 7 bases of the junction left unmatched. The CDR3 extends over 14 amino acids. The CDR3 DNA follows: TGTGCCAGCAGCTTGGGCGGGGGAGGCGATGAGCAGTTCTTC. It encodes CASSLGGGGDEQFF.

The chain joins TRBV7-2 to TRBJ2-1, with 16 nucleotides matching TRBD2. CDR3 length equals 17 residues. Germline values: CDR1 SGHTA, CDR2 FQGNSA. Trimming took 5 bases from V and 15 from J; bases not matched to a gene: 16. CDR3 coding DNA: TGTGCCAGCAGCCGCCCGGCCGTGGGACTAGCGGGGGGGCATTTGTTCTTC. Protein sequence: CASSRPAVGLAGGHLFF.

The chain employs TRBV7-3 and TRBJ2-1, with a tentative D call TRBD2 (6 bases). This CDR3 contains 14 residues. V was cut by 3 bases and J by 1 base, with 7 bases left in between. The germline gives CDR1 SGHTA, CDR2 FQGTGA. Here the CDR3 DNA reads TGTGCCAGCAGCTTGAGCGGGTCCTACAATGAGCAGTTCTTC. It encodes CASSLSGSYNEQFF.

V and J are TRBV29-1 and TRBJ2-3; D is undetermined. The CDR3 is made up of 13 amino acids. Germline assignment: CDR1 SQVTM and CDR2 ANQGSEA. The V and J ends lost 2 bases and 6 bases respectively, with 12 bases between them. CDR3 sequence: CSVELFVSDTQYF. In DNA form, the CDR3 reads TGCAGCGTTGAATTGTTTGTCTCGGATACGCAGTATTTT.

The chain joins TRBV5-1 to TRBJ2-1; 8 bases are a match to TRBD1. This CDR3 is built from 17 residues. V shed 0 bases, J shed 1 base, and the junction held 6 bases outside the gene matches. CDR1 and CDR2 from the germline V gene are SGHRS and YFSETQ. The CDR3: CASSLGAGGGSYNEQFF. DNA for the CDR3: TGCGCCAGCAGCTTGGGGGCAGGGGGCGGATCCTACAATGAGCAGTTCTTC.

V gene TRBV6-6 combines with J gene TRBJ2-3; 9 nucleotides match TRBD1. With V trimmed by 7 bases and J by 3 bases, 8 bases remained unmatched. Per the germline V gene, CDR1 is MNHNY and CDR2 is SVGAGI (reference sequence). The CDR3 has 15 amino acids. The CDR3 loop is CASNHRDRVTDTQYF. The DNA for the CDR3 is TGTGCCAGCAATCACCGGGACAGGGTTACAGATACGCAGTATTTT.

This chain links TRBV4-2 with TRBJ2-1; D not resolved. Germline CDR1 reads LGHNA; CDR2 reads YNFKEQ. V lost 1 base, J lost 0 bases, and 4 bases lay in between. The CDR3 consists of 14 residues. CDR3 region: CASSQVRSYNEQFF. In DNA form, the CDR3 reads TGTGCCAGCAGCCAAGTCCGCTCCTACAATGAGCAGTTCTTC.

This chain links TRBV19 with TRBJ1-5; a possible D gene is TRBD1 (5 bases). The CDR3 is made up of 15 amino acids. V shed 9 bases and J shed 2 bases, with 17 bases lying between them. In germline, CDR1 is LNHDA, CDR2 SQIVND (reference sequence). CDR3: CASTSTQGGNQPQHF. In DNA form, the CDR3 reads TGTGCCAGCACCTCAACCCAGGGTGGCAATCAGCCCCAGCATTTT.

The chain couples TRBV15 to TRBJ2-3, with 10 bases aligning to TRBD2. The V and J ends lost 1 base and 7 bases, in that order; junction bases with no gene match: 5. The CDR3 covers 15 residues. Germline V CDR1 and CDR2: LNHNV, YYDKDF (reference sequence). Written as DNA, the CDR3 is TGTGCCACCAGCAGAGGGCTAGCGGGGGATCATACGCAGTATTTT. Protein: CATSRGLAGDHTQYF.

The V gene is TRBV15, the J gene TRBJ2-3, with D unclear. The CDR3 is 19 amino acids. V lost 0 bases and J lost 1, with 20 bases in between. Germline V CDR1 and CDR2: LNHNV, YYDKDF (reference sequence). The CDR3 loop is CATSREKSRGTFRTDTQYF. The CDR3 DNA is TGTGCCACCAGCAGAGAAAAATCTAGAGGAACTTTCCGCACAGATACGCAGTATTTT. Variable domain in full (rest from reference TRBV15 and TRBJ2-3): DAMVIQNPRYQVTQFGKPVTLSCSQTLNHNVMYWYQQKSSQAPKLLFHYYDKDFNNEADTPDNFQSRRPNTSFCFLDIRSPGLGDTAMYLCATSREKSRGTFRTDTQYFGPGTRLTVL.